This TCR beta chain was captured in a study of blood T cell repertoires in COVID-19. Study in general: The origin of the acute and convalescent COVID-19 samples was the United States, Italy and Spain. The analysed material was cDNA or gDNA that came from T cells, B-cell-depleted T cells, or PBMCs.

Original methodology: Amplification of reference gene primers provided the estimated nucleated cell counts. Profiled with immunoSEQ multiplex PCR; TCRdb holds only in-frame clones, not every one. The V and J calls and clone size are taken from that table; D and trimming were inferred from the DNA. This sample carries approximately 140,000 clones, 70% to 90% of them seen once, and the ten largest clones take more than 3%. Germline CDR1 MNHEY, CDR2 SMNVEV (reference sequence). V was pared by 4 bases and J by 0 bases, with 2 bases of the junction left unmatched. The CDR3 has 16 amino acids. This TCR came from a man between 65 and 79 years old with acute or convalescent COVID-19. The rearrangement joins TRBV27 to TRBJ2-7; 14 bases are a match to TRBD2. Sequenced: peripheral blood. The CDR3 nucleotides are TGTGCCAGCAGTTCCGGGACTAGCGGGGGCTCCTACGAGCAGTACTTC. Amino acid sequence: CASSSGTSGGSYEQYF.